The sequence of this T cell receptor beta chain was determined in a study of T cell responses to AZD1222 COVID-19 vaccine. In the study overall: The analysis combined second doses at about 4 or about 12 weeks. Study conclusions and caveats: None of the repertoires were sampled until the peak T cell response had passed. The CD4 TCRs associated with vaccination extended across spike and predominated at 160-218 and 743-854.

The assay was immunoSEQ multiplex PCR, and TCRdb's table has in-frame clones only and misses some. The table records roughly 120,000 clones, about 90% of them present only once. Concerning this clone: The antigen remains unidentified.

Germline V gives CDR1 LGHDT, CDR2 YNNKEL (reference sequence). The CDR3 is 15 residues long. V was shortened by 3 bases and J by 6 bases, with 17 bases between the two germline ends. The rearrangement joins TRBV3-1 (or the pseudogene TRBV3-2) to TRBJ2-5, with D possibly matching TRBD1 (6 bases). The starting material was peripheral blood, obtained on day 0 of AZD1222 vaccination. The clonotype was recovered from an adult in good health. CDR3 in amino acids: CASSQPSRGTKTQYF. The CDR3 bases are TGTGCCAGCAGCCAGCCCTCCAGGGGTACGAAGACCCAGTACTTC.